This is a list of T cell receptor beta chains from one sample in a study of blood T cells in healthy people across ages. TCRdb ran MiXCR on the 5' RACE reads and lists one entry per CDR3 protein. The sample records 750,000 or so distinct CDR3 sequences, 20% to 25% being singletons. This sample also appeared in a second study, on T cells of mothers and their children.

The sequenced sample was blood. These TCRs come from a boy between 10 and 17 years old in good health. Both conserved end residues are part of each CDR3. Fields, in order: V gene, clone size, J gene, D gene, CDR3 DNA, CDR3 protein. The D gene is left open where the match is weak. Clone size is shown for a subset of rows, as once, few, many or a class of expanded clone.

V gene: TRBV12-3/TRBV12-4; clone size: few; J gene: TRBJ2-3; D gene: TRBD1; CDR3 DNA: TGTGCCAGCAGCATAGGACAGGGGGGCACAGATACGCAGTATTTT; CDR3 protein: CASSIGQGGTDTQYF
V gene: TRBV29-1; clone size: NA; J gene: TRBJ2-3; D gene: NA; CDR3 DNA: TGCAGCGTTCTGGGGGGGCGAGGGACAGATACGCAGTATTTT; CDR3 protein: CSVLGGRGTDTQYF
V gene: TRBV6-1; clone size: once; J gene: TRBJ2-1; D gene: NA; CDR3 DNA: TGTGCCAGCAGCGAGCGGTCCACCTTTAATGAGCAGTTCTTC; CDR3 protein: CASSERSTFNEQFF
V gene: TRBV4-1; clone size: few; J gene: TRBJ2-7; D gene: NA; CDR3 DNA: TGCGCCAGCAGCCATGGACTAAATACAAACTACGAGCAGTACTTC; CDR3 protein: CASSHGLNTNYEQYF
V gene: TRBV7-9; clone size: NA; J gene: TRBJ2-3; D gene: NA; CDR3 DNA: TGTGCCAGCAGTTTAGTCCCCCTTCCAAACACAGATACGCAGTATTTT; CDR3 protein: CASSLVPLPNTDTQYF
V gene: TRBV27; clone size: few; J gene: TRBJ2-5; D gene: NA; CDR3 DNA: TGTGCCAGCAGTTTGGCGTCGGCGTTCCAAGAGACCCAGTACTTC; CDR3 protein: CASSLASAFQETQYF
V gene: TRBV4-1; clone size: few; J gene: TRBJ2-7; D gene: TRBD2; CDR3 DNA: TGCGCCAGCAGCCACCCTAGCGGGAGCTACGAGCAGTACTTC; CDR3 protein: CASSHPSGSYEQYF
V gene: TRBV4-3; clone size: NA; J gene: TRBJ1-1; D gene: TRBD1; CDR3 DNA: TGCGCCAGCAGCCAGGATACACAGGGGGCCTGGAATGAAGCTTTCTTT; CDR3 protein: CASSQDTQGAWNEAFF
V gene: TRBV29-1; clone size: NA; J gene: TRBJ2-4; D gene: NA; CDR3 DNA: TGCAGCGTTGAAATGGTGTTAGCCAAAAACATTCAGTGCTTC; CDR3 protein: CSVEMVLAKNIQCF
V gene: TRBV28; clone size: NA; J gene: TRBJ2-7; D gene: TRBD1; CDR3 DNA: TGTGCCAGCAGTTCAGCCCCCTCCCGGGACAGGGACTACGAGCAGTACTTC; CDR3 protein: CASSSAPSRDRDYEQYF
V gene: TRBV7-6; clone size: NA; J gene: TRBJ1-2; D gene: TRBD1; CDR3 DNA: TGTGCCAGCAGCTCTTGGGGACAGGGGGCGAACTATGGCTACACCTTC; CDR3 protein: CASSSWGQGANYGYTF
V gene: TRBV27; clone size: NA; J gene: TRBJ1-3; D gene: TRBD1; CDR3 DNA: TGTGCCAGCAGCTACAGGGGGTTTGGAAACACCATATATTTT; CDR3 protein: CASSYRGFGNTIYF
V gene: TRBV5-1; clone size: few; J gene: TRBJ2-5; D gene: TRBD2; CDR3 DNA: TGCGCCAGCAGCCCGGCGGGGGTACGGCAAGAGACCCAGTACTTC; CDR3 protein: CASSPAGVRQETQYF
V gene: TRBV7-2; clone size: NA; J gene: TRBJ2-3; D gene: TRBD1; CDR3 DNA: TGTGCCAGCAGCTCTGACAGGGGAAGAACGCAGTATTTT; CDR3 protein: CASSSDRGRTQYF
V gene: TRBV28; clone size: NA; J gene: TRBJ1-6; D gene: NA; CDR3 DNA: TGTGCCAGCAGTTTCCCTGACACGGGCTCACCCCTCCACTTT; CDR3 protein: CASSFPDTGSPLHF